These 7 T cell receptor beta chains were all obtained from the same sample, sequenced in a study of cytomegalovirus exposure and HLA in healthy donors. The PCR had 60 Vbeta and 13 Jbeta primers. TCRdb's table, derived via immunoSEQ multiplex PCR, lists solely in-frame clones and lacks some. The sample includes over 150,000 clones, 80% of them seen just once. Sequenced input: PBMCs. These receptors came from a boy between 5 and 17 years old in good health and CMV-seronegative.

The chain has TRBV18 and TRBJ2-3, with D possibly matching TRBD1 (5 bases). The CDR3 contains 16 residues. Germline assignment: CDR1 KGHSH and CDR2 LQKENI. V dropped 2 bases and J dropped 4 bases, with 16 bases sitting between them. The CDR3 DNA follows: TGTGCCAGCTCACCATTTCCAGGGTCGAAGGCAGATACGCAGTATTTT. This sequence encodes CASSPFPGSKADTQYF.

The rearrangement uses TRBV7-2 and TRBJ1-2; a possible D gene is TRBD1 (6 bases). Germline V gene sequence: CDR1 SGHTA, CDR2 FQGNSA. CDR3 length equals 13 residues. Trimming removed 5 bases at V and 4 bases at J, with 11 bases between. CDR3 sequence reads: CASSRDTVYGYTF. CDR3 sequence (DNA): TGTGCCAGCAGCCGGGACACCGTCTATGGCTACACCTTC.

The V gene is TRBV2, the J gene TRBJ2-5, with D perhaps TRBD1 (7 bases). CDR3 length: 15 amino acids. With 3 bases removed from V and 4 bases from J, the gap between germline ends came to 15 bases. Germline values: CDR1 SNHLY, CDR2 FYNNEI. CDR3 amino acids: CASSDRSGGGETQYF. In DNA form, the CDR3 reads TGTGCCAGCAGTGACAGGTCAGGGGGAGGAGAGACCCAGTACTTC.

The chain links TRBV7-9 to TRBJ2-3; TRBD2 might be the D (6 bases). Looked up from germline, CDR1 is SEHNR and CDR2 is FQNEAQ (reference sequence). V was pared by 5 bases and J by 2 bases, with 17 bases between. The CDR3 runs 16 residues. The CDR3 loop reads CASSRQLSGLTDTQYF. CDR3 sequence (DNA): TGTGCCAGCAGCCGCCAACTTAGCGGCCTCACAGATACGCAGTATTTT.

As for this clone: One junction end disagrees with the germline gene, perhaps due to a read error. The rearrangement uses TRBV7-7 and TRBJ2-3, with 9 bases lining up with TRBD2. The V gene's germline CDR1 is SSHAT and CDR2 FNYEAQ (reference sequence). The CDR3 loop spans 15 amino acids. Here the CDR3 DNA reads TGTGCTAGCAGCTTAGCAGCGGGAGGTTCAGATACGCAGTATTTT. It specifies CASSLAAGGSDTQYF.

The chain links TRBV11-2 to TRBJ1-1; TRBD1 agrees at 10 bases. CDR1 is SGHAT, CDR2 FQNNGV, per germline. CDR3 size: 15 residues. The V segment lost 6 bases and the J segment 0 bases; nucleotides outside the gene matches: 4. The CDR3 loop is CASRRTGGMNTEAFF. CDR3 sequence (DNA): TGTGCCAGCAGACGGACAGGGGGGATGAACACTGAAGCTTTCTTT. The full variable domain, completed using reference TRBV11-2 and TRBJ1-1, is EAGVAQSPRYKIIEKRQSVAFWCNPISGHATLYWYQQILGQGPKLLIQFQNNGVVDDSQLPKDRFSAERLKGVDSTLKIQPAKLEDSAVYLCASRRTGGMNTEAFFGQGTRLTVV.

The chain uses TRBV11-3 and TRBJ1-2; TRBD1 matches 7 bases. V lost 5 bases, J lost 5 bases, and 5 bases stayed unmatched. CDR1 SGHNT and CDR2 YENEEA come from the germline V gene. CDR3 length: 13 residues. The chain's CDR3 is CASSPDRTYGYTF. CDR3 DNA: TGTGCCAGCAGCCCGGACAGGACATATGGCTACACCTTC.